This TCR beta chain was captured by sequencing in a study of T-cell memory formation after mild COVID-19. This clonotype was counted between two and nine times. Each CDR3 protein is one row after TCRdb ran MiXCR on the 5' RACE reads. The table shows 200,000 to 250,000 distinct CDR3 sequences, with 16% occurring only once. CDR1 and CDR2 from the germline V gene are SGHTA and FQGNSA. V gave up 5 bases and J gave up 2 bases, with 9 bases separating them. The CDR3 is 13 amino acids. The sequence derives from a young man who had mild COVID-19 (a few samples of this study predate the infection). Cell type and time point are not known. Sequencing was carried out using PBMCs or a T cell subset sorted from them (not recorded which). V and J are TRBV7-2 and TRBJ1-2; unclear D gene. The CDR3 region is CASSEVGNYGYTF. CDR3 bases: TGTGCCAGCAGCGAAGTGGGCAACTATGGCTACACCTTC.